This T cell receptor (beta chain) was obtained from a study of graft-versus-host responses after intestinal transplantation. Study-level points and caveats: Recipient marrow held GvH clones, some first seen in ileum or blood.

Germline lookup yields CDR1 LNHDA and CDR2 SQIVND (reference sequence). The CDR3 extends over 15 amino acids. Trimming took 1 base from V and 7 from J, leaving 13 bases between them. A single count supports this clone. The antigen is not known. The assay was immunoSEQ multiplex PCR, and TCRdb's table has in-frame clones only and misses some. The sample lists about 47,000 clones; approximately 95% were seen once. Here the sequenced sample was PBMCs, taken about 120 weeks after a first intestinal transplant, on the day of a second. This chain connects TRBV19 to TRBJ1-4; D is ambiguous. This receptor was obtained from a human patient who received an intestinal transplant, so some T cells may come from the graft donor. The CDR3 protein is CASSIVAARVEKLFF. The CDR3 nucleotides read TGTGCCAGTAGTATAGTGGCTGCTCGGGTTGAAAAACTGTTTTTT.